These T cell receptor beta chains were read from a single sample in a study of shared clonotypes between healthy human individuals. The protocol was immunoSEQ multiplex PCR, while the TCRdb copy is restricted to in-frame clones and leaves out a portion. This table holds about 1 million clones, more than 60% found once. Sequenced input: memory CD4+ T cells sorted from blood. Every receptor here comes from a man aged 18-30 years in good health. Both conserved end residues are part of each CDR3. The order of the fields is D gene, V gene, J gene, clone size, CDR3 protein, CDR3 DNA. D genes are given only for firm matches. Clone size is not always given. Where it is, it says once, few, many or a class for expanded clones.

NA	TRBV6-5	TRBJ2-7	NA	CASSKDRRSYEQYF	TGTGCCAGCAGCAAAGACAGACGCTCCTACGAGCAGTACTTC
NA	TRBV6-6	TRBJ1-5	NA	CASSARGGESNQPQHF	TGTGCCAGCAGTGCCAGGGGAGGGGAGAGCAATCAGCCCCAGCATTTT
NA	TRBV6-1	TRBJ1-2	NA	CASSATGDSYGYTF	TGTGCCAGCAGTGCGACAGGAGATTCCTATGGCTACACCTTC
NA	TRBV18	TRBJ1-2	NA	CASRGSRAYGYTF	TGTGCCAGCCGGGGTAGTAGGGCCTATGGCTACACCTTC
TRBD2	TRBV6-1	TRBJ2-2	NA	CASSEYGTRSTPGELFF	TGTGCCAGCAGCGAATACGGGACTAGATCTACTCCCGGGGAGCTGTTTTTT
NA	TRBV6-5	TRBJ1-1	once	CASSPKGPGAFF	TGTGCCAGCAGTCCGAAGGGACCCGGGGCTTTCTTT
TRBD1	TRBV4-1	TRBJ2-7	few	CASSQSTGGNHEQYF	TGCGCCAGCAGCCAATCGACAGGGGGCAATCATGAGCAGTACTTC
NA	TRBV4-2	TRBJ1-2	NA	CASSQRLETSGGYTF	TGTGCCAGCAGCCAAAGGCTTGAGACGTCTGGCGGCTACACCTTC
NA	TRBV4-3	TRBJ1-6	NA	CASSQDWQGTGASPLHF	TGCGCCAGCAGCCAAGATTGGCAGGGTACAGGTGCTTCACCCCTCCACTTT
NA	TRBV5-1	TRBJ1-1	few	CASSLESTNTEAFF	TGCGCCAGCAGCTTGGAGTCAACGAACACTGAAGCTTTCTTT
NA	TRBV29-1	TRBJ2-3	NA	CSLRDGVYTQYF	TGCAGCCTCCGGGACGGCGTGTATACGCAGTATTTT
TRBD1	TRBV30	TRBJ1-5	NA	CAWSARDRDHGPQHF	TGTGCCTGGAGTGCCCGGGACAGGGATCATGGGCCCCAACATTTT
TRBD1	TRBV18	TRBJ2-7	NA	CASSPPTGEEQYF	TGTGCCAGCTCACCACCTACAGGGGAAGAGCAGTACTTC
NA	TRBV6-5	TRBJ1-5	NA	CASSYSGWQPQHF	TGTGCCAGCAGTTACTCGGGATGGCAGCCCCAGCATTTT